These T cell receptor beta chains were read from a single sample in a study of T cell clones after liver transplantation. Generated by immunoSEQ multiplex PCR, the TCRdb table keeps only in-frame clones and is missing some. The data contain fewer than 85,000 clones, approximately 87% of them singletons. This specimen consisted of CD4+ T cells from blood, obtained at the 22-month timepoint. These receptors were obtained from a human patient who received a liver transplant. Some T cells may be graft donor cells. Each CDR3 is given with its conserved first and last residue. A D gene is named only where the DNA matches it firmly. A clone size is listed for some rows: how often the clone was seen (once, few, many), or a class if it is expanded.

J,size,D,V,DNA,CDR3
TRBJ2-7,few,TRBD1,TRBV2,TGTGCCAGCAAAGGGGCAGGGGGCGAGGGGCAGTACTTC,CASKGAGGEGQYF
TRBJ2-1,.,TRBD2,TRBV5-1,TGCGCCAGCAGCTTTAGCGGGGGGGCCGATTCGAATGAGCAGTTCTTC,CASSFSGGADSNEQFF
TRBJ1-3,.,.,TRBV6-5,TGTGCCAGCAGCCGAGGGGCGGAAAACACCATATATTTT,CASSRGAENTIYF
TRBJ2-1,.,TRBD2,TRBV11-3,TGTGCCAGCAGCTTAGGGGAGGGTTACAATGAGCAGTTCTTC,CASSLGEGYNEQFF
TRBJ1-3,.,.,TRBV9,TGTGCCAGCAGCGTAGGGCGGCCCTCTGGAAACACCATATATTTT,CASSVGRPSGNTIYF
TRBJ1-4,.,.,TRBV7-2,TGTGCCAGCAGCTCGACAGGTCGGGCTAATGAAAAACTGTTTTTT,CASSSTGRANEKLFF
TRBJ1-5,.,.,TRBV7-2,TGTGCCAGCAGCTTTTGGGGGGATCAGCCCCAGCATTTT,CASSFWGDQPQHF
TRBJ2-1,.,.,TRBV7-3,TGTGCCAGCAGCTTAGACGGGGCCTACAATGAGCAGTTCTTC,CASSLDGAYNEQFF
TRBJ2-7,once,.,TRBV5-1,TGCGCCAGCAGCTTGGGCAGGGTAGTAGACGAGCAGTACTTC,CASSLGRVVDEQYF
TRBJ1-2,.,TRBD1,TRBV27,TGTGCCAGCAGTTTCAGGGGGACAGAGGGTGGCTACACCTTC,CASSFRGTEGGYTF
TRBJ2-7,.,.,TRBV7-2,TGTGCCAGCAGCCACAACGACGCGGGTCTGCGCTTC,CASSHNDAGLRF
TRBJ1-1,few,.,TRBV28,TGTGCCAGCAAGGGGGAGGTTCGGACTGAAGCTTTCTTT,CASKGEVRTEAFF
TRBJ1-4,.,TRBD1,TRBV4-3,TGCGCCAGCAGCCAAGACCCACCGAGGGGGCTCGATGAAAAACTGTTTTTT,CASSQDPPRGLDEKLFF
TRBJ2-3,.,TRBD1,TRBV5-1,TGCGCCAGCAGACTCGGGACAGGGGTCTCCGATACGCAGTATTTT,CASRLGTGVSDTQYF
TRBJ2-7,.,.,TRBV6-1,TGTGCCAGCAGTGGAGGGAACTACGAGCAGTACTTC,CASSGGNYEQYF
TRBJ2-1,.,.,TRBV5-6,TGTGCCAGCGGAGTGTGGGGGGGCCTGGGCAATGAGCAGTTCTTC,CASGVWGGLGNEQFF
TRBJ2-7,.,.,TRBV29-1,TGCAGCGTTGAGGTGGGCAGATTTGGCGAGCAGTACTTC,CSVEVGRFGEQYF
TRBJ2-1,.,TRBD1,TRBV9,TGTGCCAGCAGCGACGGGACAGGTAATAGAAATGAGCAGTTCTTC,CASSDGTGNRNEQFF
TRBJ2-7,.,.,TRBV10-3,TGTGCCATCAGTGACGGGCAGGGCTACGAGCAGTACTTC,CAISDGQGYEQYF
TRBJ2-2,.,.,TRBV19,TGTGCCAGTTGTCGGCAGGTGAACACCGGGGAGCTGTTTTTT,CASCRQVNTGELFF
TRBJ1-3,.,TRBD1,TRBV7-3,TGTGCCAGCAGCTTATCCCCACAGGGGACTGGAAACACCATATATTTT,CASSLSPQGTGNTIYF
TRBJ2-7,.,TRBD2,TRBV5-1,TGCGCCAGCAGCCTGGGAGGGGTTTCGACCGAGCAGTACTTC,CASSLGGVSTEQYF
TRBJ2-1,.,.,TRBV19,TGTGCCAGTAGTATAGACAGGGGAACCTCCTACAATGAGCAGTTCTTC,CASSIDRGTSYNEQFF
TRBJ2-5,.,TRBD1,TRBV7-6,TGTGCCAGCAGCTTAGTACAGGGGGCGCGTTCAGGACAGTACTTC,CASSLVQGARSGQYF
TRBJ1-4,.,TRBD1,TRBV6-5,TGTGCCAGCAGTCATACAGGGGGCGCGAATGAAAAACTGTTTTTT,CASSHTGGANEKLFF
TRBJ2-3,.,.,TRBV10-3,TGTGCCATCAGTGATTCTCTGGATACGCAGTATTTT,CAISDSLDTQYF
TRBJ2-3,.,.,TRBV7-2,TGTGCCAGCAGCTTATTGGGGGGTACGAGCACAGATACGCAGTATTTT,CASSLLGGTSTDTQYF
TRBJ1-4,.,TRBD1,TRBV4-2,TGTGCCAGCAGCTTCCGGGACAGTGGAAATGAAAAACTGTTTTTT,CASSFRDSGNEKLFF
TRBJ2-3,.,.,TRBV18,TGTGCCAGCTCACCACCGGGGGGGGCGCATACGCAGTATTTT,CASSPPGGAHTQYF
TRBJ2-5,.,.,TRBV2,TGTGCCAGCAGAAAGAACAGTGCCGGGAGTCTCAGGACCCCACAAGAGACCCAGTACTTC,CASRKNSAGSLRTPQETQYF
TRBJ2-2,.,.,TRBV5-1,TGCGCCAGCAGCTTGGGGGAAGACACCGGGGAGCTGTTTTTT,CASSLGEDTGELFF
TRBJ2-5,.,TRBD2,TRBV5-1,TGCGCCAGCAGCTTGGGACTAGCGGGACAAGAGACCCAGTACTTC,CASSLGLAGQETQYF
TRBJ1-5,.,.,TRBV27,TGTGCCAGCAGCCCGGAACCTGGGGGCAATCAGCCCCAGCATTTT,CASSPEPGGNQPQHF
TRBJ1-2,.,.,TRBV6-1,TGTGCCAGCAGCTTTGTTCAGGGCGGCTACACCTTC,CASSFVQGGYTF
TRBJ2-5,.,.,TRBV6-6,TGTGCCAGCAGTTCGGGGGAGACCCAGTACTTC,CASSSGETQYF
TRBJ2-7,.,.,TRBV6-5,TGTGCCAGCAGTTACGCCCAGGGGCAGTACTTC,CASSYAQGQYF
TRBJ2-1,.,.,TRBV19,TGTGCCAGTAGTATAAGGCCGGCAGGGGAGCAGTTCTTC,CASSIRPAGEQFF
TRBJ2-1,.,.,TRBV7-2,TGTGCCAGCAGCTTGGGACCGGAGCAGTTCTTC,CASSLGPEQFF
TRBJ2-7,once,TRBD1,TRBV2,TGTGCCAGCAGTCGGGACAGGGGAGCCTACGAGCAGTACTTC,CASSRDRGAYEQYF
TRBJ1-3,.,.,TRBV4-2,TGTGCCAGCAGCCAAGATTTCAGGGCCTCTGGAAACACCATATATTTT,CASSQDFRASGNTIYF
TRBJ2-3,.,.,TRBV9,TGTGCCAGCAGCGTAGGAGAGGGAACTAGCACAGATACGCAGTATTTT,CASSVGEGTSTDTQYF
TRBJ1-2,.,.,TRBV27,TGTGCCAGCAGTTTCAGGGCTGGGGAGGGCTACACCTTC,CASSFRAGEGYTF
TRBJ2-3,.,TRBD2,TRBV6-4,TGTGCCGGAATAGAGATAGCGGGAGGGCAAGATACGCAGTATTTT,CAGIEIAGGQDTQYF
TRBJ2-7,.,.,TRBV18,TGTGCCAGCTCACCAGGGGGCCACGAGCAGTACTTC,CASSPGGHEQYF
TRBJ2-1,once,TRBD1,TRBV6-5,TGTGCCAGCAGTCCCACAGGGGCCTACAATGAGCAGTTCTTC,CASSPTGAYNEQFF
TRBJ1-6,.,.,TRBV6-1,TGTGCCAGCAAACGGACAGAAGCAAATTCACCCCTCCACTTT,CASKRTEANSPLHF
TRBJ2-1,.,.,TRBV7-2,TGTGCCAGCAGCTTATACGGGTTGAGCAATGAGCAGTTCTTC,CASSLYGLSNEQFF
TRBJ2-3,.,.,TRBV4-3,TGCGCCAGCAGCCCCGCCGCGGCAGGACGATTCACAGATACGCAGTATTTT,CASSPAAAGRFTDTQYF